Listed below are T cell receptor beta chains from one sample, sequenced in a study of blood T cell repertoires in COVID-19. Profiled with immunoSEQ multiplex PCR; TCRdb holds only in-frame clones, not every one. The data hold about 310,000 clones, with roughly 88% observed a single time. The source material was PBMCs or T cells enriched from blood (not recorded which). These receptor sequences come from a man aged 25 to 40 who had recovered from COVID-19. Both conserved end residues are part of each CDR3. The order of the fields is V gene, clone size, J gene, D gene, CDR3 DNA, CDR3 protein. D genes are given only for firm matches. A clone size is listed for some rows: how often the clone was seen (once, few, many), or a class if it is expanded.

>TRBV5-1|.|TRBJ1-1|.
TGCGCCAGCAGCTTTGGGACTAACACTGAAGCTTTCTTT
CASSFGTNTEAFF
>TRBV24-1|few|TRBJ2-2|TRBD1
TGTGCCACCAGTGATTTTGACAGGGGGTATGGCGGGGAGCTGTTTTTT
CATSDFDRGYGGELFF
>TRBV29-1|.|TRBJ1-2|.
TGCAGCGTTGAGCAGGGAGGCTATGGCTACACCTTC
CSVEQGGYGYTF
>TRBV30|.|TRBJ1-1|.
TGTGCCTGGATGGCCTCAGCGGCTTTCTTT
CAWMASAAFF
>TRBV7-9|few|TRBJ1-5|TRBD1
TGTGCCAGCAGCCGGACAGGGGGCTCCAATCAGCCCCAGCATTTT
CASSRTGGSNQPQHF
>TRBV5-1|.|TRBJ2-3|.
TGCGCCAGCAGCTTGAACCGAGCCCCCAGGGATACGCAGTATTTT
CASSLNRAPRDTQYF
>TRBV7-9|.|TRBJ1-1|.
TGTGCCAGCAGCCCTAGCGGCAGGGGTGGCACTGAAGCTTTCTTT
CASSPSGRGGTEAFF
>TRBV3-1/TRBV3-2|.|TRBJ1-6|.
TGTGCCAGCAGCCGGACAGATAATTCTCCCCTCCACTTT
CASSRTDNSPLHF
>TRBV24-1|.|TRBJ2-3|TRBD2
TGTGCCACCAGTGATTCTGGGACTAGCGGGGGCACAGATACGCAGTATTTT
CATSDSGTSGGTDTQYF
>TRBV9|.|TRBJ1-6|.
TGTGCCAGCAGATCTGACAGGAGAGATTATTCACCCCTCCACTTT
CASRSDRRDYSPLHF
>TRBV10-1|.|TRBJ1-5|.
TGCGCCAGCAGTGAGGGGTCCGGGGATCAGCCCCAGCATTTT
CASSEGSGDQPQHF
>TRBV30|.|TRBJ1-1|.
TGTGCCTGGATCAGGGGGAACACTGAAGCTTTCTTT
CAWIRGNTEAFF
>TRBV24-1|.|TRBJ2-3|TRBD1
TGTGCCACCAGTGCCACCGACAGGGGGCCCGATACGCAGTATTTT
CATSATDRGPDTQYF
>TRBV5-4|.|TRBJ2-2|.
TGTGCCAGCAGCTTGGCTTTGACACCCACCGGGGAGCTGTTTTTT
CASSLALTPTGELFF
>TRBV6-5|.|TRBJ2-1|TRBD1
TGTGCCAGCAGCGTCTCGGGACAGTCCTACAATGAGCAGTTCTTC
CASSVSGQSYNEQFF
>TRBV5-1|once|TRBJ1-1|.
TGCGCCAGCAGCTTGACAGGGATGGGTACTGAAGCTTTCTTT
CASSLTGMGTEAFF
>TRBV4-2|.|TRBJ1-2|.
TGTGCCAGCAGCTCCGGGACAAGGTTCGACTATGGCTACACCTTC
CASSSGTRFDYGYTF
>TRBV2|.|TRBJ1-2|.
TGTGCCAGCAGTGAATCACTGAATGGCTACACCTTC
CASSESLNGYTF
>TRBV27|.|TRBJ2-7|TRBD1
TGTGCCAGCAGTCTACGGACAGGTTACGACGAGCAGTACTTC
CASSLRTGYDEQYF
>TRBV2|.|TRBJ1-1|.
TGTGCCAGGGCTAGGACAGACAGGAACACTGAAGCTTTCTTT
CARARTDRNTEAFF
>TRBV9|.|TRBJ2-1|.
TGTGCCAGCAGCGTAGCGGGGGAAGAGAATGAGCAGTTCTTC
CASSVAGEENEQFF
>TRBV10-3|.|TRBJ2-7|.
TGTGCCATCAGTGAAGTCGAGGGGGTTGGGCAGTACTTC
CAISEVEGVGQYF
>TRBV30|once|TRBJ2-3|.
TGTGCCTGGACCCTGGGGCCCACGCAGTATTTT
CAWTLGPTQYF
>TRBV9|.|TRBJ1-2|.
TGTGCCAGCAGCGTAGGGAGGGACTACACCTTC
CASSVGRDYTF
>TRBV7-3|once|TRBJ2-1|TRBD2
TGTGCCAGCAGCTTCTCCCTAGCGGGGGGACAAAACAATGAGCAGTTCTTC
CASSFSLAGGQNNEQFF
>TRBV9|.|TRBJ2-1|.
TGTGCCAGCAGCCCAAGCCGCCAGGGGATGGATGAGCAGTTCTTC
CASSPSRQGMDEQFF
>TRBV7-2|once|TRBJ2-3|TRBD2
TGTGCCAGCAGCTTAGCGAGCGGGGGGGCGGATACGCAGTATTTT
CASSLASGGADTQYF
>TRBV7-3|few|TRBJ2-7|TRBD1
TGTGCCAGCAGCTTAGGGACAGGGGGCATGGACGAGCAGTACTTC
CASSLGTGGMDEQYF